This is a list of T cell receptor beta chains from one sample in a study of blood T cell repertoires in COVID-19. Sequenced by immunoSEQ multiplex PCR; TCRdb stores in-frame clones only, minus some. This sample has about 81,000 clones; about four fifths occur once, and the top ten carry over 10%. Sequencing used peripheral blood. Receptors originate from a human donor in a cohort sampled during active COVID-19. CDR3s include the opening cysteine and the closing phenylalanine or tryptophan. The D gene is left open where the match is weak. Expanded clones are given a class, and other clones once, few, many or no size at all.

J gene,D gene,V gene,clone size,CDR3 protein,CDR3 DNA
TRBJ2-4,.,TRBV6-1,few,CASSETVGTWDIQYF,TGTGCCAGCAGTGAAACGGTGGGGACTTGGGACATTCAGTACTTC
TRBJ2-3,.,TRBV3-1/TRBV3-2,.,CASSQAGTDTQYF,TGTGCCAGCAGCCAAGCGGGTACAGATACGCAGTATTTT
TRBJ2-5,TRBD1,TRBV14,.,CASLLTGKAIFPETQYF,TGTGCCAGCCTTTTGACAGGGAAGGCGATTTTTCCAGAGACCCAGTACTTC
TRBJ2-7,.,TRBV28,.,CASTTGYEQYF,TGTGCCAGCACCACAGGGTACGAGCAGTACTTC
TRBJ1-4,.,TRBV18,.,CASSPRRSATNEKLFF,TGTGCCAGCTCCCCACGCCGCAGTGCAACTAATGAAAAACTGTTTTTT
TRBJ1-6,TRBD1,TRBV4-1,.,CASSQVVGGFSPLHF,TGCGCCAGCAGCCAAGTCGTAGGGGGCTTTTCACCCCTCCACTTT
TRBJ1-2,.,TRBV5-5,.,CASSLERGFGGYTF,TGTGCCAGCAGCTTAGAAAGGGGCTTCGGTGGCTACACCTTC
TRBJ2-5,.,TRBV6-5,.,CASSILGTQETQYF,TGTGCCAGCAGTATCCTCGGGACACAAGAGACCCAGTACTTC
TRBJ1-6,TRBD1,TRBV9,.,CASSVAPGQEDSPLHF,TGTGCCAGCAGCGTAGCACCCGGACAGGAGGATTCACCCCTCCACTTT
TRBJ1-4,TRBD1,TRBV10-3,.,CASTGGRNEKLFF,TGTGCCTCGACAGGGGGCCGGAATGAAAAACTGTTTTTT
TRBJ2-5,.,TRBV20-1,.,CSAPAGETQYF,TGCAGTGCTCCGGCCGGGGAGACCCAGTACTTC
TRBJ1-2,.,TRBV5-4,.,CASTLKNTENYGYTF,TGTGCCAGCACCCTAAAAAACACAGAGAACTATGGCTACACCTTC
TRBJ1-1,.,TRBV9,once,CASSVGSVDTEAFF,TGTGCCAGCAGCGTAGGTTCTGTTGACACTGAAGCTTTCTTT
TRBJ2-3,.,TRBV5-8,.,CASSQKSRRGRVTDTQYF,TGTGCCAGCAGTCAAAAATCGCGGAGGGGGCGAGTGACAGATACGCAGTATTTT
TRBJ1-1,.,TRBV27,once,CASAFSGGEAFF,TGTGCCAGCGCCTTCTCCGGGGGTGAAGCTTTCTTT
TRBJ2-7,TRBD2,TRBV6-5,few,CASSYRGGSYEQYF,TGTGCCAGCAGTTACCGGGGGGGATCCTACGAGCAGTACTTC
TRBJ1-2,TRBD1,TRBV29-1,.,CSLWDSRLYGYTF,TGCAGCCTCTGGGACAGCCGACTGTATGGCTACACCTTC
TRBJ2-1,TRBD2,TRBV4-2,.,CASSQEVSGGAYNEQFF,TGTGCCAGCAGCCAAGAAGTAAGCGGGGGGGCATACAATGAGCAGTTCTTC
TRBJ2-5,TRBD1,TRBV27,.,CASSLSMAQGQTQYF,TGTGCCAGCAGTTTATCGATGGCACAGGGGCAGACCCAGTACTTC
TRBJ2-4,.,TRBV11-2,.,CASSFQTGFSRDIQYF,TGTGCCAGCAGCTTTCAAACGGGTTTTTCGAGAGACATTCAGTACTTC
TRBJ1-1,TRBD1,TRBV5-1,once,CASTGDTGVMAEAFF,TGCGCCAGCACGGGGGACACAGGGGTGATGGCTGAAGCTTTCTTT
TRBJ2-3,.,TRBV6-4,.,CASSAGSTDTQYF,TGTGCCAGCAGTGCTGGCAGCACAGATACGCAGTATTTT
TRBJ2-4,TRBD1,TRBV19,.,CASSDTGDGKNIQYF,TGTGCCAGTAGTGACACAGGGGACGGCAAAAACATTCAGTACTTC
TRBJ1-1,.,TRBV7-2,.,CASSLLGSMNTEAFF,TGTGCCAGCAGCTTACTTGGCAGTATGAACACTGAAGCTTTCTTT
TRBJ2-7,TRBD2,TRBV5-4,.,CASSRTSGGTYEQYF,TGTGCCAGCAGCCGGACTAGCGGGGGGACCTACGAGCAGTACTTC
TRBJ2-6,.,TRBV7-2,once,CASSRRGANVLTF,TGTGCCAGCAGCCGCCGGGGGGCCAACGTCCTGACTTTC
TRBJ2-4,TRBD1,TRBV3-1/TRBV3-2,once,CASSQIGQGWYIQYF,TGTGCCAGCAGCCAAATAGGACAGGGGTGGTACATTCAGTACTTC
TRBJ1-2,.,TRBV18,.,CASSPARGNYGYTF,TGTGCCAGCTCACCTGCCAGGGGAAACTATGGCTACACCTTC
TRBJ2-1,TRBD2,TRBV19,.,CASSIDPPGLAGGTYNEQFF,TGTGCCAGTAGTATAGATCCCCCAGGACTAGCGGGGGGGACGTACAATGAGCAGTTCTTC
TRBJ1-5,.,TRBV6-6,once,CASSPQGSSNQPQHF,TGTGCCAGCAGCCCACAGGGTTCCAGCAATCAGCCCCAGCATTTT
TRBJ1-6,TRBD1,TRBV5-1,.,CASSLAGTGFNSPLHF,TGCGCCAGCAGCTTGGCCGGGACAGGGTTCAATTCACCCCTCCACTTT
TRBJ1-6,.,TRBV19,.,CASSITYGGGNSPLHF,TGTGCCAGTAGTATAACGTACGGGGGAGGAAATTCACCCCTCCACTTT
TRBJ2-7,.,TRBV4-2,.,CASSQDHRYEQYF,TGTGCCAGCAGCCAAGACCACAGATACGAGCAGTACTTC
TRBJ2-1,TRBD1,TRBV5-1,.,CASSPPPGGNEQFF,TGCGCCAGCAGCCCCCCTCCAGGGGGCAATGAGCAGTTCTTC
TRBJ1-1,.,TRBV19,.,CASSKWGSGTEAFF,TGTGCCAGTAGTAAGTGGGGCTCGGGCACTGAAGCTTTCTTT
TRBJ2-7,TRBD1,TRBV6-6,many,CASSKPGQGDYEQYF,TGTGCCAGCAGCAAGCCGGGACAGGGGGACTACGAGCAGTACTTC
TRBJ1-2,TRBD1,TRBV28,medium-sized,CASSSSAGGSNYGYTF,TGTGCCAGCAGTTCGTCCGCAGGGGGCTCTAACTATGGCTACACCTTC
TRBJ1-4,.,TRBV3-1/TRBV3-2,.,CASSQILAGNEKLFF,TGTGCCAGCAGCCAGATATTGGCAGGAAACGAAAAACTGTTTTTT
TRBJ2-7,.,TRBV6-4,.,CASSGPTQGKGDYEQYF,TGTGCCAGCAGTGGCCCAACCCAGGGAAAGGGCGACTACGAGCAGTACTTC
TRBJ1-3,.,TRBV5-1,.,CASSALDTRVGNTIYF,TGCGCCAGCAGCGCCTTGGACACCCGAGTTGGAAACACCATATATTTT
TRBJ1-5,.,TRBV2,once,CASSTEFLRGYSNQPQHF,TGTGCCAGCAGTACAGAGTTTCTTAGGGGTTATAGCAATCAGCCCCAGCATTTT
TRBJ1-2,.,TRBV21-1,.,CASSHPPLTGGYTF,TGTGCCAGCTCCCATCCCCCCCTCACAGGGGGCTACACCTTC
TRBJ2-3,.,TRBV7-9,.,CASSLQGSTDTQYF,TGTGCCAGCAGCCTACAGGGAAGCACAGATACGCAGTATTTT
TRBJ2-3,TRBD1,TRBV10-3,.,CAISRDRGTTDTQYF,TGTGCCATCAGCCGGGACAGAGGAACCACAGATACGCAGTATTTT
TRBJ1-6,.,TRBV25-1,once,CASSAGRRGRSPLHF,TGTGCCAGCAGTGCGGGACGGCGCGGGAGGTCACCCCTCCACTTT
TRBJ1-2,TRBD1,TRBV19,.,CASTTGFGYTF,TGTGCCAGTACGACAGGGTTTGGCTACACCTTC
TRBJ1-4,.,TRBV5-6,.,CASSPYRSTNEKLFF,TGTGCCAGCAGCCCTTACAGGTCCACTAATGAAAAACTGTTTTTT
TRBJ2-7,.,TRBV29-1,.,CSVSPLGQPRYEQYF,TGCAGCGTTTCCCCACTCGGACAGCCGCGGTACGAGCAGTACTTC
TRBJ2-2,.,TRBV3-1/TRBV3-2,.,CASSQYSSFTGELFF,TGTGCCAGCAGCCAATACTCTTCATTTACCGGGGAGCTGTTTTTT
TRBJ1-2,.,TRBV3-1/TRBV3-2,.,CASSPGPLSLGYTF,TGTGCCAGCAGCCCCGGTCCACTCTCTCTTGGCTACACCTTC
TRBJ2-3,.,TRBV10-1,once,CASSESARTDTQYF,TGCGCCAGCAGTGAGTCGGCCAGGACAGATACGCAGTATTTT